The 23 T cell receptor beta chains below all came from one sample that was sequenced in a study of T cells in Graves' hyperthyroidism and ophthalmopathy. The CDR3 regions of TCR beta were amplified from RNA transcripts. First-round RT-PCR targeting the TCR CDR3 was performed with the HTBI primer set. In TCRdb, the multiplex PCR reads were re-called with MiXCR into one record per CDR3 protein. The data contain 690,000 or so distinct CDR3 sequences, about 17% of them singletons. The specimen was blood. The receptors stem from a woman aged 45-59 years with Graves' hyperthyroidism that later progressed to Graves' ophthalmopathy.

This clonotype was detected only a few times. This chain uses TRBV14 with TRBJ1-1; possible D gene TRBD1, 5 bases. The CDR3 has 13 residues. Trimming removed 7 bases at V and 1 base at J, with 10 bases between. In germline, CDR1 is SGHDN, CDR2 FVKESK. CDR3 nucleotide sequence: TGTGCCAGCAACACCGGGGGGAACACTGAAGCTTTCTTT. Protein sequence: CASNTGGNTEAFF.

CDR3 amino acids: CASSLWQVRTGELFF. The CDR3 DNA reads as TGTGCCAGCAGCTTGTGGCAGGTCCGCACCGGGGAGCTGTTTTTT. The chain has TRBV5-6 and TRBJ2-2; D ambiguous. The germline V gene encodes CDR1 SGHDT and CDR2 YYEEEE. Trimming left V 1 base short and J 4 bases short, with 11 bases between. CDR3 length: 15 amino acids.

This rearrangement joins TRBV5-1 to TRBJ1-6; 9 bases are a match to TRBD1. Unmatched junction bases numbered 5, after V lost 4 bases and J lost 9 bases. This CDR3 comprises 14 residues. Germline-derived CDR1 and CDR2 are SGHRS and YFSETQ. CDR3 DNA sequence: TGCGCCAGCAGCCCCCGGGACAGGGCTTCACCCCTCCACTTT. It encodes CASSPRDRASPLHF.

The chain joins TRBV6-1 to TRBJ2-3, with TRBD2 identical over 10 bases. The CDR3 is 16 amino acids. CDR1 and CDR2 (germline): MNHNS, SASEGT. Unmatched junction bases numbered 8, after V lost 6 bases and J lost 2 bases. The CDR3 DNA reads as TGTGCCAGCAGCCTTAGCGGGGGGACCGTCACAGATACGCAGTATTTT. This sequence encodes CASSLSGGTVTDTQYF.

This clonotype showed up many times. CDR3 DNA sequence: TGTGCCAGCAGCTTAGCGCTTAAGGTTGAGGATACGCAGTATTTT. It yields the protein CASSLALKVEDTQYF. The chain is built from TRBV7-2 and TRBJ2-3; D not resolved. V lost 0 bases to trimming and J lost 6 bases, with 13 bases between them. The V gene's germline CDR1 is SGHTA and CDR2 FQGNSA. The CDR3 is made up of 15 amino acids.

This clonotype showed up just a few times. The CDR3 DNA reads as TGTGCCACCAGCAGAAGGGCGGACAGGGGGTCGGGAGCCCATAGCACAGATACGCAGTATTTT. Residues: CATSRRADRGSGAHSTDTQYF. V gene TRBV15 combines with J gene TRBJ2-3; 10 bases line up with TRBD1. V lost 2 bases to trimming and J lost 0 bases; unmatched junction nucleotides: 17. The CDR3 runs to 21 residues. Germline CDR1 LNHNV, CDR2 YYDKDF (reference sequence). The variable domain in full, completed from reference TRBV15 and TRBJ2-3, reads DAMVIQNPRYQVTQFGKPVTLSCSQTLNHNVMYWYQQKSSQAPKLLFHYYDKDFNNEADTPDNFQSRRPNTSFCFLDIRSPGLGDTAMYLCATSRRADRGSGAHSTDTQYFGPGTRLTVL.

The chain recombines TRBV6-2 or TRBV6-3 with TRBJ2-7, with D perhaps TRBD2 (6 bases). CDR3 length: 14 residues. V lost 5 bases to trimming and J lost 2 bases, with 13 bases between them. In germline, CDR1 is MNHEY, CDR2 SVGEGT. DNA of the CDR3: TGTGCCAGCAGTCCGCTGACGGGGGCCTACGAGCAGTACTTC. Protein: CASSPLTGAYEQYF.

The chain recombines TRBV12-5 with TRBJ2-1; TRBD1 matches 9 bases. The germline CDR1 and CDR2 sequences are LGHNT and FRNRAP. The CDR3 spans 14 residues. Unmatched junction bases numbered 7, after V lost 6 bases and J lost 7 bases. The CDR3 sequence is CASGKTGGGNEQFF. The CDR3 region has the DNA TGTGCTAGTGGCAAGACAGGGGGAGGGAATGAGCAGTTCTTC.

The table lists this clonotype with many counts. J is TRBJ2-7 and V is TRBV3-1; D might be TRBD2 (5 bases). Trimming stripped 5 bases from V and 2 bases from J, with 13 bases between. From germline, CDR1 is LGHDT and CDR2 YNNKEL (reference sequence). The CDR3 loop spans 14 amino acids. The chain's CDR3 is CASSLRGPAYEQYF. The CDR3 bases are TGTGCCAGCAGCTTACGGGGTCCAGCCTACGAGCAGTACTTC.

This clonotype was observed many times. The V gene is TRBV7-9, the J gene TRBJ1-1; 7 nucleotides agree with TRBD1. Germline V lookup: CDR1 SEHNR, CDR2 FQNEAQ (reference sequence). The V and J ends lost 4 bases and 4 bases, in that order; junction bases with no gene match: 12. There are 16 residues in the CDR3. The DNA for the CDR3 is TGTGCCAGCAGCTCACCGGGACAGCTTGTAGTCACTGAAGCTTTCTTT. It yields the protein CASSSPGQLVVTEAFF.

CDR3 in DNA: TGCAGCGTTGAAGATTTCGGGGGACCCCCTGAAGCTTTCTTT. This translates into CSVEDFGGPPEAFF. The chain employs TRBV29-1 and TRBJ1-1; D is possibly TRBD1 (5 bases). This CDR3 contains 14 residues. Germline V gives CDR1 SQVTM, CDR2 ANQGSEA. The V end was cut by 0 bases, the J end by 6 bases, with 14 bases between.

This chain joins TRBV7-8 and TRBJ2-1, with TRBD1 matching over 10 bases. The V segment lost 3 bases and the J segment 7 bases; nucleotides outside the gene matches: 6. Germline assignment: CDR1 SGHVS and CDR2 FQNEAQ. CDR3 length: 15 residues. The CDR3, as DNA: TGTGCCAGCAGCTTTGGGACAGGGGTTCCGAATGAGCAGTTCTTC. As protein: CASSFGTGVPNEQFF. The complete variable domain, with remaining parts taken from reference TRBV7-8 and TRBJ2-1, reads GAGVSQSPRYKVAKRGQDVALRCDPISGHVSLFWYQQALGQGPEFLTYFQNEAQLDKSGLPSDRFFAERPEGSVSTLKIQRTQQEDSAVYLCASSFGTGVPNEQFFGPGTRLTVL.

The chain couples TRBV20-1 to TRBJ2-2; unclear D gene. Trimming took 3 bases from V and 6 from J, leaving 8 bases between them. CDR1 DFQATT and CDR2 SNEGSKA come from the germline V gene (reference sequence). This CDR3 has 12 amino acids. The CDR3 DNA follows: TGCAGTGCTAGGATGTTGGCCGGGGAGCTGTTTTTT. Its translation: CSARMLAGELFF.

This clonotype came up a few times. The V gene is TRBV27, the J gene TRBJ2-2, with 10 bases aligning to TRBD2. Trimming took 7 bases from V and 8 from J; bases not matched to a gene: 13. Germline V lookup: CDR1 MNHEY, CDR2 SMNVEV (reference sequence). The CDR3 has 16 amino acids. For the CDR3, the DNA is TGTGCCAGCACCCTACTAGCGGGGAGTAAAGGTGGGGAGCTGTTTTTT. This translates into CASTLLAGSKGGELFF.

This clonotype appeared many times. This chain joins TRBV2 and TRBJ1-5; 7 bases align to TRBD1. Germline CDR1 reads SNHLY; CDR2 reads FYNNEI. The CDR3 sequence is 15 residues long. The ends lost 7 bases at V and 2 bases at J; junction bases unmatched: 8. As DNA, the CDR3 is TGTGCCAGCACCCTGCGGGACAGTCGCAATCAGCCCCAGCATTTT. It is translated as CASTLRDSRNQPQHF. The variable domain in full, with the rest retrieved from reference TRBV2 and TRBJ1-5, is EPEVTQTPSHQVTQMGQEVILRCVPISNHLYFYWYRQILGQKVEFLVSFYNNEISEKSEIFDDQFSVERPDGSNFTLKIRSTKLEDSAMYFCASTLRDSRNQPQHFGDGTRLSIL.

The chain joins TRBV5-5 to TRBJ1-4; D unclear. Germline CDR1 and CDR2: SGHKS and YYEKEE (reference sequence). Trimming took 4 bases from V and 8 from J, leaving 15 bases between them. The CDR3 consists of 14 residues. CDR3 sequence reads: CASSPPLRWEKLFF. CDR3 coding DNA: TGTGCCAGCAGCCCTCCCCTACGATGGGAAAAACTGTTTTTT.

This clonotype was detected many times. This chain's CDR3 is CASSLFQGNTEAFF. The CDR3 DNA follows: TGCGCCAGCAGCTTATTCCAAGGGAACACTGAAGCTTTCTTT. V usage is TRBV5-1 and J usage is TRBJ1-1, with D hard to call. Germline CDR1 reads SGHRS; CDR2 reads YFSETQ. The CDR3 is 14 amino acids. V gave up 2 bases and J gave up 1 base, with 9 bases separating them.

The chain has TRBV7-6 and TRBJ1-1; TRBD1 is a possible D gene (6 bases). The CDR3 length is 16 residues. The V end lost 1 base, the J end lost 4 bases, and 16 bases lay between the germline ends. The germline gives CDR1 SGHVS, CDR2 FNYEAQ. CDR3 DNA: TGTGCCAGCAGCTTAGAGTCGGGGGGCAGGAGCACTGAAGCTTTCTTT. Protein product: CASSLESGGRSTEAFF.

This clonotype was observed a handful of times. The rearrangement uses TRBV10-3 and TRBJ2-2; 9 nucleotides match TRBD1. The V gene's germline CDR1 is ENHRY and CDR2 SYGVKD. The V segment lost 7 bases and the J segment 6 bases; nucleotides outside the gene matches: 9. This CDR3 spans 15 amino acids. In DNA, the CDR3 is TGTGCCATCAAAGCCGGGACAGGGTCGCCCGGGGAGCTGTTTTTT. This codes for CAIKAGTGSPGELFF.

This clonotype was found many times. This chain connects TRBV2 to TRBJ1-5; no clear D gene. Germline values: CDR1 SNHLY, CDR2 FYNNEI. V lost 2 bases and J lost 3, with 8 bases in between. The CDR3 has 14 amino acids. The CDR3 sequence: CASSERHPNQPQHF. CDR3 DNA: TGTGCCAGCAGTGAACGTCACCCCAATCAGCCCCAGCATTTT.

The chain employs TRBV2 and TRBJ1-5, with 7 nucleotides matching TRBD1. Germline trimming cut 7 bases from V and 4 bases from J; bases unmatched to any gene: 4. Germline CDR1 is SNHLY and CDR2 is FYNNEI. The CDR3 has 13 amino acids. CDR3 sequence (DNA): TGTGCCAGCACGGGACAGTTGAATCAGCCCCAGCATTTT. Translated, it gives CASTGQLNQPQHF.

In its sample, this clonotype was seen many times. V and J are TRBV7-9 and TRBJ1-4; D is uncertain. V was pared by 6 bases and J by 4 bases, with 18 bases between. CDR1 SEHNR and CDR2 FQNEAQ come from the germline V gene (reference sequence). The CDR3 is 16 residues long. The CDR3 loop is CASRSGRARGNEKLFF. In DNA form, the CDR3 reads TGTGCCAGCAGGTCCGGTAGGGCCCGGGGTAATGAAAAACTGTTTTTT.

The CDR3 DNA is TGTGCCAGCAGGGAGGGGACAGGGAGCACAGATACGCAGTATTTT. Amino acids: CASREGTGSTDTQYF. The rearrangement joins TRBV7-9 to TRBJ2-3; 9 bases are shared with TRBD1. The CDR3 has 15 amino acids. The trim removed 6 bases at V and 0 bases at J, leaving 4 bases unmatched. CDR1 and CDR2 (germline): SEHNR, FQNEAQ (reference sequence). The whole variable domain, filled in from reference TRBV7-9 and TRBJ2-3, reads DTGVSQNPRHKITKRGQNVTFRCDPISEHNRLYWYRQTLGQGPEFLTYFQNEAQLEKSRLLSDRFSAERPKGSFSTLEIQRTEQGDSAMYLCASREGTGSTDTQYFGPGTRLTVL.